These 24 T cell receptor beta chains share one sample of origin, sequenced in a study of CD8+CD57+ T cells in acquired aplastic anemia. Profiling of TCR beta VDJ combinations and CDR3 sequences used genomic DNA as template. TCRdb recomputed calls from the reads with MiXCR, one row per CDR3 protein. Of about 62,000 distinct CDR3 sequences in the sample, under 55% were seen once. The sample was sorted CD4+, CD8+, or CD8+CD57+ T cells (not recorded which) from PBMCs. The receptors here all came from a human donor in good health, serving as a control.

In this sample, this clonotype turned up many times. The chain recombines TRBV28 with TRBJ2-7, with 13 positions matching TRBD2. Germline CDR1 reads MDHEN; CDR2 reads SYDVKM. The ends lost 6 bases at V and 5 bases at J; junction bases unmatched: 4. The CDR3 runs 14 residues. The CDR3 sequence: CASSGLAGENEQYF. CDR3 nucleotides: TGTGCCAGCAGCGGACTAGCGGGAGAGAACGAGCAGTACTTC.

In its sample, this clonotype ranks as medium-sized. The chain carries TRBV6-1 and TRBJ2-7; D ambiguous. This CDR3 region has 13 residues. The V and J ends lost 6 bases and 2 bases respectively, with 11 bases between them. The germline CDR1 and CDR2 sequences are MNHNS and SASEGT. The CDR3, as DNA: TGTGCCAGCAGCAACTTCGCCCCCTACGAGCAGTACTTC. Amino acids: CASSNFAPYEQYF.

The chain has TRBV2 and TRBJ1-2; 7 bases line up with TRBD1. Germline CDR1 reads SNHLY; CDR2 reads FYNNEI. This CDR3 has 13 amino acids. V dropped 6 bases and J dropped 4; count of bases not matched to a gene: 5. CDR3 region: CASSPRDSYGYTF. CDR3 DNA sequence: TGTGCCAGCAGCCCCCGGGACAGCTATGGCTACACCTTC.

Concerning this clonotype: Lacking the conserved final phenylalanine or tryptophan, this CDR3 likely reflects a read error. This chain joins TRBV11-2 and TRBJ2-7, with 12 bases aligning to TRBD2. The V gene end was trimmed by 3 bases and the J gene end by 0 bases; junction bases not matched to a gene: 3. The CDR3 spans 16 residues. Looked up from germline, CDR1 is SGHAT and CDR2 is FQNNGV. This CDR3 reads CASSLGLAGFSYEQYL. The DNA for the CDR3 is TGTGCCAGCAGCTTGGGACTAGCGGGCTTCTCCTACGAGCAGTACCTC.

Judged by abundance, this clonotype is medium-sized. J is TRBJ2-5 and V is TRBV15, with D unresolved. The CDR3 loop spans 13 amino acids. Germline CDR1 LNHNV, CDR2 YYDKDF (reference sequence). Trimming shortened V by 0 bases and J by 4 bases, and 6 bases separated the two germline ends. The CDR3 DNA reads TGTGCCACCAGCAGAGATAGGAGAGAGACCCAGTACTTC. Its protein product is CATSRDRRETQYF.

The DNA of the CDR3 is TGTGCCACCAGTGTCTCGGGGGCATCACCCCTCCACTTT. This gives the protein CATSVSGASPLHF. The gene calls are TRBV24-1 and TRBJ1-6, with D perhaps TRBD1 (6 bases). This CDR3 region has 13 residues. Germline V CDR1 and CDR2: KGHDR, SFDVKD. Trimming left V 5 bases short and J 10 bases short, with 11 bases between.

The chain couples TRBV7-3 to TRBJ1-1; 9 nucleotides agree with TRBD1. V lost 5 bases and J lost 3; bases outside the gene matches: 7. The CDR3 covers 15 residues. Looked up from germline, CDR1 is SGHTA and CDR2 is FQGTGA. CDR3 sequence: CASSRGQGGDTEAFF. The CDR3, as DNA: TGTGCCAGCAGCCGGGGACAGGGCGGTGACACTGAAGCTTTCTTT.

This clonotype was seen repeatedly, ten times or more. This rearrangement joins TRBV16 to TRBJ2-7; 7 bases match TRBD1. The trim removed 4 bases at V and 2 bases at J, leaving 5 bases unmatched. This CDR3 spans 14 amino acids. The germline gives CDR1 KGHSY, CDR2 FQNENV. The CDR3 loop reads CASSPGGVPYEQYF. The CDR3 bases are TGTGCCAGCAGCCCAGGGGGAGTTCCCTACGAGCAGTACTTC.

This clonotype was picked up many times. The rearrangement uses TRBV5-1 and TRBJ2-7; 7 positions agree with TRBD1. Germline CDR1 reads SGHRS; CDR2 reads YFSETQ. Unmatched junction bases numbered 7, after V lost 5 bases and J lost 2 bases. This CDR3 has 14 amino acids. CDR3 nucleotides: TGCGCCAGCAGACAGGGGACACCCCCCTACGAGCAGTACTTC. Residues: CASRQGTPPYEQYF.

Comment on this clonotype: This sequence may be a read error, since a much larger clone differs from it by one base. The chain's CDR3 is CASSRSILGGSGEQFF. The CDR3 region has the DNA TGCGCCAGCAGCCGAAGCATTCTAGGGGGGTCCGGAGAGCAGTTCTTC. The chain joins TRBV4-1 to TRBJ2-1; either TRBD1 or TRBD2 may supply D (6 bases each). The CDR3 runs to 16 residues. V lost 4 bases to trimming and J lost 10 bases, with 23 bases between them. CDR1 is MGHRA, CDR2 YSYEKL, per germline.

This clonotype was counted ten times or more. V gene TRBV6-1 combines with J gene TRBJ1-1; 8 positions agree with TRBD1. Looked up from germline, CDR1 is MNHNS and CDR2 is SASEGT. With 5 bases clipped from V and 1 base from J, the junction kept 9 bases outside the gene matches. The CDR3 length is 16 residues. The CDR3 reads CASSPLQGARNTEAFF. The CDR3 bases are TGTGCCAGCAGTCCCCTTCAGGGGGCGAGGAACACTGAAGCTTTCTTT.

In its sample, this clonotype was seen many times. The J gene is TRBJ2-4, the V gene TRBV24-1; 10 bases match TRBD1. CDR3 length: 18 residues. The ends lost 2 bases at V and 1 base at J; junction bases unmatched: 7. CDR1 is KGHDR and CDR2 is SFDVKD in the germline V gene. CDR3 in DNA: TGTGCCACCAGTGATTCCACCCTGGGACAGGGGGCCAAAAACATTCAGTACTTC. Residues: CATSDSTLGQGAKNIQYF.

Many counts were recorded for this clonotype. CDR3 loop: CASSQVRREGRRETQYF. In DNA form, the CDR3 reads TGCGCCAGCAGCCAAGTACGGCGGGAGGGGCGGAGGGAGACCCAGTACTTC. J is TRBJ2-5 and V is TRBV4-1, with 9 bases identical to TRBD2. The junction had 11 bases not matched to a gene; V was cut back by 1 base and J by 5 bases. The CDR3 spans 17 residues. Germline V gene sequence: CDR1 MGHRA, CDR2 YSYEKL.

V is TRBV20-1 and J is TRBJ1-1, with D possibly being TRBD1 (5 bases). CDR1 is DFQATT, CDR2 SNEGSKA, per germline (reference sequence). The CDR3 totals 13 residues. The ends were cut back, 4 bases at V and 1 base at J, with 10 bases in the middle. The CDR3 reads CSATGRTNTEAFF. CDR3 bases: TGCAGTGCTACGGGACGGACGAACACTGAAGCTTTCTTT.

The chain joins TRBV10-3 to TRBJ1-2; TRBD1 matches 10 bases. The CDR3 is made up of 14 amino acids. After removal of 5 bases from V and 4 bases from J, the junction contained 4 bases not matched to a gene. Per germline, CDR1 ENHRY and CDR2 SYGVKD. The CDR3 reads CAISPGQGLYGYTF. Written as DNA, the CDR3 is TGTGCCATCAGTCCGGGACAGGGGCTCTATGGCTACACCTTC.

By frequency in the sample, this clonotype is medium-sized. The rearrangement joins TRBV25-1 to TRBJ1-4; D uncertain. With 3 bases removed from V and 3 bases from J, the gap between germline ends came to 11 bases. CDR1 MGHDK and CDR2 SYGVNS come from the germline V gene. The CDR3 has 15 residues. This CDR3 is CASSDWGPPNEKLFF. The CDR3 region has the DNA TGTGCCAGCAGTGATTGGGGTCCTCCTAATGAAAAACTGTTTTTT.

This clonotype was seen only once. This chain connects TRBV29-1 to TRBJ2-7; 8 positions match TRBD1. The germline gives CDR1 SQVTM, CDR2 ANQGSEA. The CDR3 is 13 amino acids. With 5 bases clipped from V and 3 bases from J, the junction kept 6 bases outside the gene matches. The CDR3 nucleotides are TGCAGCGTTAGGACAGGGTCGCGCTACGAGCAGTACTTC. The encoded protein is CSVRTGSRYEQYF.

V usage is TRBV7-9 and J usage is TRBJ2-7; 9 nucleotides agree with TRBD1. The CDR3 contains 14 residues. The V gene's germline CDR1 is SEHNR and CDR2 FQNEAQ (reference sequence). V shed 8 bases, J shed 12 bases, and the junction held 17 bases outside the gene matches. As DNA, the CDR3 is TGTGCCAGCGTATCCGGGACAGGGACCCTAGTACGGTACTTC. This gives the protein CASVSGTGTLVRYF.

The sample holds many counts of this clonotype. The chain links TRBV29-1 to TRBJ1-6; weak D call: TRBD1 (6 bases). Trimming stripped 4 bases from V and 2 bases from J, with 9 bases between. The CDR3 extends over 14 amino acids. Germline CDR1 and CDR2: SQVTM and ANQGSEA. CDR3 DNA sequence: TGCAGCGTTGGAGAGGGGGCCTATAATTCACCCCTCCACTTT. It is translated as CSVGEGAYNSPLHF.

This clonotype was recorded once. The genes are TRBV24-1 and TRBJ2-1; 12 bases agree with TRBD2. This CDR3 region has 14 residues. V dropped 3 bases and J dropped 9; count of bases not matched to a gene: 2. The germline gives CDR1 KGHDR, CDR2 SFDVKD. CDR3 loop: CATSDRLAGAEQFF. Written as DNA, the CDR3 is TGTGCCACCAGTGATCGACTAGCGGGAGCTGAGCAGTTCTTC.

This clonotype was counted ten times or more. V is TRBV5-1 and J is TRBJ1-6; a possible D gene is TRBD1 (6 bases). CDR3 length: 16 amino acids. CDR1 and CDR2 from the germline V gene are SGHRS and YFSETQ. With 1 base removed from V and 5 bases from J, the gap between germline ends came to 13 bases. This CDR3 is CASSLNLQGNNSPLHF. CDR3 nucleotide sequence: TGCGCCAGCAGCTTGAATTTACAGGGCAATAATTCACCCCTCCACTTT.

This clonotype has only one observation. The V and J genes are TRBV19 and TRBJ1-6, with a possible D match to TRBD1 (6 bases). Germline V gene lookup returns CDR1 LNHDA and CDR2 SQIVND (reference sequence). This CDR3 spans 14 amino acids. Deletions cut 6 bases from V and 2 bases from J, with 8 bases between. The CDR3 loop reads CASRGGAYNSPLHF. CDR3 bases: TGTGCCAGTAGGGGGGGCGCCTATAATTCACCCCTCCACTTT.

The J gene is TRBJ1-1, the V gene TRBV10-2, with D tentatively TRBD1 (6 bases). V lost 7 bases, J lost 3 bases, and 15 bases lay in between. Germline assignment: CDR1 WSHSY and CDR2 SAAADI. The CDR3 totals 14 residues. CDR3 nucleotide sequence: TGCGCCAGCACCTTGACAGGAGTAGACACTGAAGCTTTCTTT. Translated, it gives CASTLTGVDTEAFF.

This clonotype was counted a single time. The chain's CDR3 is CASSISREYEQYF. The CDR3 region has the DNA TGTGCCAGTAGTATAAGCAGGGAATACGAGCAGTACTTC. The rearrangement joins TRBV19 to TRBJ2-5; a possible D gene is TRBD1 (5 bases). The last part of the DNA fits TRBJ2-7 better; the J call may be wrong. CDR1 LNHDA and CDR2 SQIVND come from the germline V gene (reference sequence). The CDR3 extends over 13 amino acids.